The clone carrying this TCR beta chain appeared many times. This sample is drawn from a study of T cells in Graves' hyperthyroidism and ophthalmopathy. Ophthalmopathy cases met thresholds of Clinical Activity Score at least 3, NOSPECS grade at least 4 and duration under 3 months. Patients were excluded because of uncontrolled infection, other autoimmune disease, pregnancy or lactation. The diagnostic basis comprised clinical symptoms, serum thyroxine and TRAb, thyroid ultrasound and orbital computed tomography. The authors obtained PBMCs from roughly 10 ml of fresh peripheral blood. TCR beta CDR3 region amplification was performed from RNA transcripts. HTBI primers were the set used in a first-round RT-PCR of the TCR CDR3. From the multiplex PCR reads, TCRdb called clonotypes with MiXCR, one entry per CDR3 protein. The data hold 530,000 or so distinct CDR3 sequences, with 17% observed a single time.

The CDR3 covers 17 residues. Germline CDR1 and CDR2: SEHNR and FQNEAQ (reference sequence). Trimming at V came to 4 bases and at J to 5 bases, leaving 13 bases not matched to a gene. Source material: blood. The TCR comes from a woman younger than 35 with Graves' ophthalmopathy. The chain is built from TRBV7-9 and TRBJ2-7, with TRBD2 matching 11 bases. DNA of the CDR3: TGTGCCAGCAGCTATATACTAGCGGGAGACGGAACAGACGAGCAGTACTTC. As protein: CASSYILAGDGTDEQYF.